The 22 T cell receptor beta chains below come from one sample, sequenced in a study of blood T cell repertoires in COVID-19. Measured with immunoSEQ multiplex PCR; TCRdb has only the in-frame clones, and not every one. The repertoire has about 440,000 clones, around 89% of them found once; the top ten carry about 4.5%. Sequencing was done on a sample of peripheral blood. These receptors originate from a woman aged 25 to 39 with acute or convalescent COVID-19.

The rearrangement links TRBV6-4 to TRBJ2-7; 9 bases align to TRBD1. The J segment lost 8 bases and the V segment lost 6 bases, leaving 8 bases of the junction unmatched. Germline V gene sequence: CDR1 MRHNA, CDR2 SNTAGT. This CDR3 is built from 13 residues. CDR3 residues: CASRDRGNEKQYF. The CDR3, as DNA: TGTGCCAGCAGAGACAGGGGGAATGAGAAGCAGTACTTC.

V and J are TRBV18 and TRBJ2-7; 7 nucleotides align to TRBD2. Germline V CDR1 and CDR2: KGHSH, LQKENI. CDR3 length: 14 amino acids. V was clipped by 1 base and J by 6 bases; unmatched bases: 6. CDR3 sequence: CASSPRGGRSEQYF. The CDR3 nucleotides read TGTGCCAGCTCACCACGGGGGGGAAGGTCCGAGCAGTACTTC.

V usage is TRBV6-5 and J usage is TRBJ2-1, with D unresolved. Germline CDR1 is MNHEY and CDR2 is SVGAGI. V dropped 2 bases and J dropped 4 bases, with 6 bases sitting between them. The CDR3 extends over 13 amino acids. The CDR3 loop reads CASSYDKYNEQFF. The CDR3 DNA is TGTGCCAGCAGTTACGACAAGTACAATGAGCAGTTCTTC.

The chain uses TRBV6-5 and TRBJ1-1, with D possibly TRBD1 on 5 matching bases. The CDR3 is made up of 14 amino acids. Germline values: CDR1 MNHEY, CDR2 SVGAGI. The V gene lost 5 bases and the J gene lost 2 bases, with 12 bases spanning the gap. The CDR3 spells CASSRKTVNTEAFF. In DNA form, the CDR3 reads TGTGCCAGCAGTCGTAAGACAGTCAACACTGAAGCTTTCTTT.

In this sample, this clone turned up a few times. The chain combines TRBV5-3 with TRBJ1-5; 8 positions agree with TRBD1. TRBV5-3 is placed among ORFs of uncertain function. The CDR3 length is 16 residues. The J segment lost 9 bases and the V segment lost 0 bases, leaving 11 bases of the junction unmatched. For the CDR3, the DNA is TGTGCCAGAAGCTTGGCCGGGACAGGAATACAAGGGCCCCAGCATTTT. Translated, it gives CARSLAGTGIQGPQHF.

V is TRBV7-2 and J is TRBJ1-4; a possible D gene is TRBD1 (5 bases). CDR1 and CDR2 (germline): SGHTA, FQGNSA. With 3 bases removed from V and 12 bases from J, the gap between germline ends came to 8 bases. The CDR3 runs to 11 residues. CDR3 sequence reads: CASSLTGELFF. DNA for the CDR3: TGTGCCAGCAGCTTGACGGGGGAACTGTTTTTT.

In its sample, this clone was seen once. The chain has TRBV3-1 (or the pseudogene TRBV3-2) and TRBJ2-6; TRBD2 agrees at 12 bases. The CDR3 runs 19 residues. After removal of 0 bases from V and 0 bases from J, the junction contained 3 bases not matched to a gene. Per germline, CDR1 LGHDT and CDR2 YNNKEL (reference sequence). The CDR3 nucleotides read TGTGCCAGCAGCCAAGAACTAGCGGGGGGCCTCTCTGGGGCCAACGTCCTGACTTTC. Protein sequence: CASSQELAGGLSGANVLTF.

This clone was recorded only once. The V gene is TRBV7-9, the J gene TRBJ2-1; TRBD1 agrees at 12 bases. The germline V gene has CDR1 SEHNR and CDR2 FQNEAQ (reference sequence). The CDR3 runs 19 residues. Trimming took 3 bases from V and 8 from J; bases not matched to a gene: 17. As DNA, the CDR3 is TGTGCCAGCAGCTTTTCGGGACAGGGGGCTAGCGGGCTTCTGGATGAGCAGTTCTTC. Protein: CASSFSGQGASGLLDEQFF.

V gene TRBV10-3 combines with J gene TRBJ1-2; possible D gene TRBD1, 6 bases. Trimming left V 2 bases short and J 0 bases short, with 7 bases between. The CDR3 is 14 residues long. In germline, CDR1 is ENHRY, CDR2 SYGVKD. The CDR3 DNA sequence: TGTGCCATCAGTGAGACAGGGACTAACTATGGCTACACCTTC. As protein: CAISETGTNYGYTF.

With respect to this clone: Other DNA sequences in the sample encode the same CDR3. The CDR3 region has the DNA TGTGCCAGCTCACCGGACACGAACTATGGCTACACCTTC. It yields the protein CASSPDTNYGYTF. V and J are TRBV18 and TRBJ1-2, with D perhaps matching TRBD1 (5 bases). V dropped 3 bases and J dropped 2 bases, with 7 bases sitting between them. The CDR3 extends over 13 amino acids. The V gene's germline CDR1 is KGHSH and CDR2 LQKENI.

The chain joins TRBV2 to TRBJ2-3; 12 nucleotides match TRBD2. V lost 4 bases and J lost 2; bases outside the gene matches: 13. CDR3 size: 19 residues. Germline V gives CDR1 SNHLY, CDR2 FYNNEI. The CDR3 protein is CASSGPETSGGIFTDTQYF. CDR3 coding DNA: TGTGCCAGCAGTGGACCAGAGACTAGCGGGGGTATATTCACAGATACGCAGTATTTT.

The chain recombines TRBV6-2 or TRBV6-3 with TRBJ1-2; the D gene is possibly TRBD1 (6 bases). Trimming removed 5 bases at V and 2 bases at J, with 15 bases between. From germline, CDR1 is MNHEY and CDR2 SVGEGT. This CDR3 has 15 residues. The CDR3 nucleotides are TGTGCCAGCAGTCCCACCCGGACAGCAAACTATGGCTACACCTTC. Encoded protein: CASSPTRTANYGYTF.

This clone occurred once. This sequence joins TRBV6-5 and TRBJ1-5; the match to TRBD1 covers 8 bases. Germline V gives CDR1 MNHEY, CDR2 SVGAGI. With V trimmed by 5 bases and J by 0 bases, 3 bases remained unmatched. The length of the CDR3 is 15 residues. The CDR3 reads CASSQDRASNQPQHF. The CDR3 DNA reads TGTGCCAGCAGTCAGGACAGGGCTAGCAATCAGCCCCAGCATTTT.

The chain is built from TRBV28 and TRBJ2-5, with TRBD2 as a possible D gene (5 bases). This CDR3 has 13 residues. Trimming shortened V by 5 bases and J by 2 bases, and 9 bases separated the two germline ends. Germline CDR1 and CDR2: MDHEN and SYDVKM. The CDR3 region is CASSQDLQETQYF. In nucleotides, the CDR3 is TGTGCCAGCAGTCAGGACTTACAAGAGACCCAGTACTTC.

This chain's CDR3 is CASSYSGGANSPLHF. DNA of the CDR3: TGTGCCAGCAGTTACTCAGGGGGCGCAAATTCACCCCTCCACTTT. This sequence joins TRBV6-6 and TRBJ1-6; 7 nucleotides match TRBD1. With V trimmed by 0 bases and J by 7 bases, 3 bases remained unmatched. Looked up from germline, CDR1 is MNHNY and CDR2 is SVGAGI (reference sequence). The length of the CDR3 is 15 residues.

V and J are TRBV6-1 and TRBJ1-2; no definite D call. There are 12 residues in the CDR3. Germline V CDR1 and CDR2: MNHNS, SASEGT. V was cut by 3 bases and J by 6 bases, with 8 bases left in between. This CDR3 is CASSEFGDGYTF. CDR3 sequence (DNA): TGTGCCAGCAGTGAGTTCGGGGATGGCTACACCTTC.

The V and J genes are TRBV7-2 and TRBJ2-7; TRBD1 agrees at 9 bases. After removal of 5 bases from V and 4 bases from J, the junction contained 6 bases not matched to a gene. This CDR3 contains 14 residues. Germline lookup yields CDR1 SGHTA and CDR2 FQGNSA. CDR3 sequence reads: CASSPTGQGYEQYF. In nucleotides, the CDR3 is TGTGCCAGCAGCCCCACAGGACAGGGGTACGAGCAGTACTTC. The complete variable domain, with remaining parts taken from reference TRBV7-2 and TRBJ2-7, reads GAGVSQSPSNKVTEKGKDVELRCDPISGHTALYWYRQSLGQGLEFLIYFQGNSAPDKSGLPSDRFSAERTGGSVSTLTIQRTQQEDSAVYLCASSPTGQGYEQYFGPGTRLTVT.

The genes are TRBV5-1 and TRBJ1-3; no reliable D call. Trimming cost V 4 bases and J 1 base, with 9 bases left between them. This CDR3 comprises 14 residues. Germline CDR1 reads SGHRS; CDR2 reads YFSETQ. The CDR3 loop reads CASSLGESGNTIYF. The CDR3 nucleotides read TGCGCCAGCAGCCTTGGGGAGTCTGGAAACACCATATATTTT.

The rearrangement uses TRBV5-7 and TRBJ1-2; no reliable D call. TRBV5-7 falls under the ORF class, with uncertain function. This CDR3 region has 12 residues. Trimming pared 1 base from V and 5 bases from J, leaving 6 bases between. CDR3 bases: TGTGCCAGCAGCTTGTCTCGGTATGGCTACACCTTC. Translation gives CASSLSRYGYTF.

The V gene is TRBV12-3 or TRBV12-4, the J gene TRBJ1-3; D gene ambiguous. The V end was cut by 6 bases, the J end by 8 bases, with 11 bases between. This CDR3 contains 12 residues. CDR3 region: CASSPDTYTIYF. The CDR3 DNA reads TGTGCCAGCAGCCCCGACACTTACACCATATATTTT.

V gene TRBV15 combines with J gene TRBJ2-7; D ambiguous. This CDR3 has 13 amino acids. The V end was cut by 4 bases, the J end by 6 bases, with 13 bases between. CDR1 is LNHNV, CDR2 YYDKDF, per germline (reference sequence). The CDR3 coding sequence is TGTGCCACCAGCAACGACACGGCACGCGAGCAGTACTTC. Translating gives CATSNDTAREQYF. The full variable domain, its missing parts supplied by reference TRBV15 and TRBJ2-7, is DAMVIQNPRYQVTQFGKPVTLSCSQTLNHNVMYWYQQKSSQAPKLLFHYYDKDFNNEADTPDNFQSRRPNTSFCFLDIRSPGLGDTAMYLCATSNDTAREQYFGPGTRLTVT.

The chain is built from TRBV5-4 and TRBJ2-5, with D unresolved. The CDR3 contains 14 residues. V was cut by 0 bases and J by 0 bases, with 6 bases left in between. Germline CDR1 SGHNT, CDR2 YYREEE (reference sequence). The CDR3 sequence: CASSLESNQETQYF. The CDR3 bases are TGTGCCAGCAGCTTGGAGAGCAACCAAGAGACCCAGTACTTC.